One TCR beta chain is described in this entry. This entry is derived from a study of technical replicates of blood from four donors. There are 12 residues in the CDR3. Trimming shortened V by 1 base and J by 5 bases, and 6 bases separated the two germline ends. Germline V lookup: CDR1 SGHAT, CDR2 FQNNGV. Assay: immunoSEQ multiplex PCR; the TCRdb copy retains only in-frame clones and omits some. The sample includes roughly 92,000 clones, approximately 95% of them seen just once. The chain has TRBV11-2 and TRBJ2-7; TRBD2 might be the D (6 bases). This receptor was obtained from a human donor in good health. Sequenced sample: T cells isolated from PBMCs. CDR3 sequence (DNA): TGTGCCAGCAGCTTAGCGGGGGACGAGCAGTACTTC. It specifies CASSLAGDEQYF.